The T cell receptor beta chain under discussion was sequenced for a study of blood T cell repertoires in COVID-19. Study summary: The samples span acute and convalescent COVID-19 from the United States, Italy and Spain.

There are 14 residues in the CDR3. Method: immunoSEQ multiplex PCR; TCRdb's copy keeps in-frame clones and lacks some. This sample has some 200,000 clones; roughly four fifths occur once, and the top ten carry approximately 12%. Sequences were obtained from PBMCs or T cells enriched from blood (not recorded which). The sequence was obtained from a man between 40 and 49 years old who had recovered from COVID-19. The rearrangement joins TRBV21-1 to TRBJ1-2; the table gives TRBD1 as D, unverified against the DNA. TRBV21-1 is deemed a pseudogene. The CDR3 nucleotides are TGTGCCAGCAGCAAAGGGGGTACAGGGTATGGCTACACCTTC. Translation: CASSKGGTGYGYTF.